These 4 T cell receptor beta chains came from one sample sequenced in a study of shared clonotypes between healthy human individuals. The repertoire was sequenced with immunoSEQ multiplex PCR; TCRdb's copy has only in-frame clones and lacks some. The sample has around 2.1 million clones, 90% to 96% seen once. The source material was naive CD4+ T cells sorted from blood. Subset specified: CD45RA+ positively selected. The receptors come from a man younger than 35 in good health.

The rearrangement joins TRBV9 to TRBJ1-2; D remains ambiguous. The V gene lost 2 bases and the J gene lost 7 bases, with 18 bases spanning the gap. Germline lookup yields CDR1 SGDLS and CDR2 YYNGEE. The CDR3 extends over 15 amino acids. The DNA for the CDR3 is TGTGCCAGCAGCGTGGCCCAAAGAACATTCTCTGGCTACACCTTC. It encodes CASSVAQRTFSGYTF.

As DNA, the CDR3 is TGCGCCAGCAGCTTAGGGACAGGGTCGGTCGAGCAGTACTTC. It is translated as CASSLGTGSVEQYF. The chain employs TRBV5-1 and TRBJ2-7; 9 nucleotides match TRBD1. This CDR3 contains 14 residues. The germline gives CDR1 SGHRS, CDR2 YFSETQ. The ends lost 2 bases at V and 6 bases at J; junction bases unmatched: 6.

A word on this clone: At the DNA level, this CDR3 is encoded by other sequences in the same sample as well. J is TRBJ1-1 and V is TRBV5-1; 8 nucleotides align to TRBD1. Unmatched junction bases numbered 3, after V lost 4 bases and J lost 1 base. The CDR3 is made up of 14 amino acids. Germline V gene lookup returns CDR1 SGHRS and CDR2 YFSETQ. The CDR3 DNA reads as TGCGCCAGCAGCCCAGGGGGCGCGAACACTGAAGCTTTCTTT. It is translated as CASSPGGANTEAFF.

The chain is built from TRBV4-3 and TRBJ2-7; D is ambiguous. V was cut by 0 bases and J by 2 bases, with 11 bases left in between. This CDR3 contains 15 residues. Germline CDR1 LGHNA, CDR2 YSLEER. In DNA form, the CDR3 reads TGCGCCAGCAGCCAAGAGGGGTACGTCCCCTACGAGCAGTACTTC. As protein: CASSQEGYVPYEQYF.